This T cell receptor (beta chain) is drawn from a study of graft-versus-host responses after intestinal transplantation. In the study overall: Anti-thymocyte globulin induction was given to all recipients, followed by tacrolimus and steroids for around three years. Whole-study results and caveats: Recipient marrow held GvH clones, some first seen in ileum or blood. Peak circulating GvH clone levels were associated with early post-transplant HvG declines.

Assay used: immunoSEQ multiplex PCR; TCRdb lists only in-frame clones, some missing. The top ten clones hold over 2.5% of a sample with roughly 120,000 clones, roughly 96% of them seen once. Trimming removed 3 bases from V and 4 bases from J, with 16 bases in between. The CDR3 loop spans 16 amino acids. The germline CDR1 and CDR2 sequences are SGHAT and FQNNGV. Remarks on this clone: The antigen remains unidentified.

The rearrangement uses TRBV11-2 and TRBJ1-5; a possible D gene is TRBD1 (5 bases). The sequencing here drew on unstimulated CD8+ T cells sorted from spleen or lymph node cells, taken before intestinal transplant. The source of this sequence is a human donor who received an intestinal transplant. The CDR3 DNA sequence: TGTGCCAGCAGCTTGGGGCCGGGGACGGAAAATCAGCCCCAGCATTTT. It specifies CASSLGPGTENQPQHF.